This T cell receptor beta chain was captured in a study of regulatory T cells in long-lasting Graves disease. Findings and limits, study-wide: A reduction in accuracy may have resulted from the small sample size. Newly diagnosed patients had higher TCR diversity than persistent Graves' patients did. TRBV28, TRBJ1-2 and TRBJ2-5 were favored in persistent disease.

Noted time point: newly diagnosed GD, antithyroid drugs for less than 3 months. PBMC-extracted RNA yielded the TCR library. CDR3-region Arm-PCR and iRepertoire HTBI primers produced the TCR beta libraries. TCRdb fed the multiplex PCR reads into MiXCR, producing one record per CDR3 protein. The sample carries 500,000 or so distinct CDR3 sequences, 15% to 20% recorded once. With regard to this clonotype: Its cognate antigen is unknown. At one of its ends the junction is not consistent with the germline gene, which may arise from a read error.

CDR1 is SGHRS and CDR2 is YFSETQ in the germline V gene. This CDR3 is built from 15 residues. The same data also went into a second study, on T cells in Graves' hyperthyroidism and ophthalmopathy. As reported in that work: Stable disease denoted Graves' hyperthyroidism without ophthalmopathy progression within 18 months.

This TCR was recovered from a woman aged 35 to 59 with Graves disease. The V call is TRBV5-1, the J call TRBJ2-3, with TRBD1 matching over 9 bases. The material was peripheral blood mononuclear cells (PBMCs), obtained at new diagnosis, from a patient treated with antithyroid drugs. The CDR3 nucleotides read TGTGCCAGCAGCCGGGACAGGGTGGGCACAGATACGCAGTATTTT. It yields the protein CASSRDRVGTDTQYF.